The T cell receptor beta chain described here comes from a study of post-analysis software for immune sequencing data. Whole-study findings and limits: Roughly 5 TRBV segments occurring more often in patients than controls included TRBV5-6, TRBV5-1 and TRBV20-1.

Presence of unique molecular identifiers characterized the TCR beta cDNA libraries. TCRdb used MiXCR to reprocess the PCR reads, holding one entry per CDR3 protein. The data contain roughly 650,000 distinct CDR3 sequences, over 45% of them seen just once; the ten biggest clones take up around 10%. The CDR3 totals 14 residues. V was trimmed by 5 bases and J by 0 bases, leaving 10 bases between them. From germline, CDR1 is SGHVS and CDR2 FQNEAQ. This clonotype was seen more than once but under ten times. The antigen is not known. The chain uses TRBV7-8 and TRBJ2-5, with D perhaps being TRBD1 or TRBD2 (5 bases each). The TCR comes from a girl aged 2 to 10 with multiple sclerosis. The sample taken for sequencing was blood. The CDR3 coding sequence is TGTGCCAGCAGCCTGGGACGTTACCAAGAGACCCAGTACTTC. It translates to CASSLGRYQETQYF.